This T cell receptor (beta chain) was identified during a study of blood T cell repertoires in COVID-19. As for the study in general: Some COVID-19 samples were acute and others convalescent; all came from the United States, Italy and Spain. Nucleic acid was either cDNA or gDNA, and it came from T cells, B-cell-depleted T cells, or PBMCs.

Trimming removed 4 bases from V and 5 bases from J; junction bases left unmatched: 3. The CDR3 length is 14 residues. The V gene's germline CDR1 is KGHSH and CDR2 LQKENI. The data were produced by immunoSEQ multiplex PCR, yet TCRdb's version contains in-frame clones alone and is incomplete. Counted here are more than 200,000 clones, 86% occurring once; the ten biggest clones make up 1.5% to 2%. Individuals aged about 18 to 90 years were recruited from some 26 US areas. In assigning cohorts, the study relied on participant-reported clinical history. Sequencing used PBMCs or T cells enriched from blood (not recorded which). The rearrangement links TRBV18 to TRBJ2-2; 8 positions agree with TRBD1. This TCR derives from a man aged 35 to 55 who had recovered from COVID-19. The CDR3 DNA reads as TGTGCCAGCTCACGCAGGGGGCCAACCGGGGAGCTGTTTTTT. Its protein product is CASSRRGPTGELFF.